This TCR beta chain was found in a study of cytomegalovirus exposure and HLA in healthy donors. The study, taken as a whole, reports: Later work found most CMV-associated TCR beta chains apparently HLA-restricted. Most TCR sequences were uncommon, yet certain public TCRs appeared in many donors.

PCR used 60 Vbeta primers and 13 Jbeta primers. The repertoire was sequenced with immunoSEQ multiplex PCR; TCRdb's copy has only in-frame clones and lacks some. The sample table includes around 75,000 clones. As regards this clone: Antigen: not known.

The CDR3 runs 16 residues. The V segment lost 8 bases and the J segment 2 bases; nucleotides outside the gene matches: 13. Per the germline V gene, CDR1 is SNHLY and CDR2 is FYNNEI. The chain links TRBV2 to TRBJ2-5, with 8 bases lining up with TRBD2. The TCR was taken from a man over 45 in good health and CMV-seropositive. Sample: PBMCs. The CDR3 reads CASRLGTGGYQETQYF. The CDR3 DNA follows: TGTGCCAGCCGCTTGGGGACGGGGGGGTATCAAGAGACCCAGTACTTC.